Listed below are T cell receptor beta chains from one sample, sequenced in a study of metastatic and nonmetastatic thyroid tumors. TCRdb reprocessed the PCR reads via MiXCR. The sample contains over 10,000 clones, under 30% of which appear only once. Sequenced: tumor tissue. All receptors come from a female donor with papillary thyroid cancer or a benign thyroid nodule (not recorded which). Some clones in this sample may be carry-over from other donors' samples. The CDR3 runs from the conserved cysteine through the conserved F or W. A D gene is named only where the DNA matches it firmly. The size field is filled for only some rows; it gives once, few, many or a size class.

d_gene	v_gene	len	j_gene	abundance	CDR3aa	CDR3nt
NA	TRBV6-2/TRBV6-3	16	TRBJ1-2	NA	CASSYSSGELYYGYTF	TGTGCCAGCAGTTACTCATCAGGGGAACTATACTATGGCTACACCTTC
NA	TRBV20-1	14	TRBJ2-7	medium-sized	CSARIPRGPYEQYF	TGCAGTGCTAGAATCCCCAGGGGACCCTACGAGCAGTACTTC
TRBD2	TRBV18	15	TRBJ2-3	NA	CASSSTGGPTDTQYF	TGTGCCAGCTCATCGACGGGGGGGCCCACAGATACGCAGTATTTT
NA	TRBV7-8	14	TRBJ2-7	NA	CASSLGGGIYEQYF	TGTGCCAGCAGTCTGGGGGGCGGGATCTACGAGCAGTACTTC
TRBD1	TRBV20-1	13	TRBJ2-7	once	CSVTTGKSYEQYF	TGCAGTGTTACGACAGGGAAAAGCTACGAGCAGTACTTC
NA	TRBV9	16	TRBJ2-1	medium-sized	CASSVGGAGTNNEQFF	TGTGCCAGCAGCGTAGGGGGGGCGGGGACAAACAATGAGCAGTTCTTC
NA	TRBV28	14	TRBJ1-4	NA	CASSSCTVGEKLFF	TGTGCCAGCAGCTCCTGTACGGTGGGTGAAAAACTGTTTTTT
NA	TRBV20-1	13	TRBJ1-5	NA	CSATGTSNQPQHF	TGCAGTGCAACCGGGACATCGAATCAGCCCCAGCATTTT
TRBD2	TRBV6-1	15	TRBJ2-5	few	CASSGGGAAEETQYF	TGTGCCAGCAGTGGGGGGGGAGCGGCGGAAGAGACCCAGTACTTC
NA	TRBV10-3	17	TRBJ2-6	many	CAISESSIGSGANVLTF	TGTGCCATCAGTGAGTCAAGCATTGGCTCTGGGGCCAACGTCCTGACTTTC